This passage covers 4 T cell receptor beta chains from one sample sequenced in a study of identifying expanded T cells in peripheral blood. This table comes from immunoSEQ multiplex PCR, and its TCRdb copy is limited to in-frame clones, with some not included. The profile covers 70,000 to 100,000 clones, with 85% to 90% appearing a single time and under 20% taken by the ten largest. The source material was blood. All receptors derive from a person aged 18 to 75 in good health.

J is TRBJ2-5 and V is TRBV18; 7 bases agree with TRBD1. V shed 10 bases and J 2 bases; nucleotides not matched to a gene: 7. Germline lookup yields CDR1 KGHSH and CDR2 LQKENI. The CDR3 runs 13 residues. The DNA for the CDR3 is TGTGCCACCTCCGGACAGGAACAAGAGACCCAGTACTTC. Translated, it gives CATSGQEQETQYF.

CDR3 coding DNA: TGTGCCAGCAGCCCCGGGTCTAGCGGGGGGCTAAACTCAGATACGCAGTATTTT. It specifies CASSPGSSGGLNSDTQYF. The chain uses TRBV5-4 and TRBJ2-3; the match to TRBD2 covers 11 bases. Looked up from germline, CDR1 is SGHNT and CDR2 is YYREEE (reference sequence). V was pared by 4 bases and J by 4 bases, with 14 bases of the junction left unmatched. The CDR3 is 18 amino acids.

The V and J genes are TRBV25-1 and TRBJ1-4; D unclear. The CDR3 totals 15 residues. Germline CDR1 reads MGHDK; CDR2 reads SYGVNS. The V and J ends lost 3 bases and 8 bases respectively, with 16 bases between them. This CDR3 reads CASSESRGGGEKLFF. The CDR3 bases are TGTGCCAGCAGTGAGAGCCGGGGAGGAGGAGAAAAACTGTTTTTT.

This chain joins TRBV6-1 and TRBJ1-1; 7 bases are a match to TRBD1. This CDR3 has 15 residues. Trimming took 8 bases from V and 4 from J; bases not matched to a gene: 13. Germline V gives CDR1 MNHNS, CDR2 SASEGT. The CDR3 DNA reads TGTGCCAGCTCCTACGACAGGGCGTTTTTCACTGAAGCTTTCTTT. Its protein is CASSYDRAFFTEAFF.